This T cell receptor beta chain came from a study of OX40 agonist ivuxolimab in advanced cancers. Produced via immunoSEQ multiplex PCR; TCRdb's table is partial and in-frame only. The sample contains roughly 32,000 clones, 80% to 95% of which appear only once. Sequences were derived from CD4+ or CD8+ T cells sorted from blood, sampled in a trial of the OX40 agonist ivuxolimab. This TCR was recovered from an adult with an advanced solid tumor such as melanoma, head and neck, liver or kidney cancer.

This chain's CDR3 is CASSVGTSGGDQETQYF. The CDR3 DNA is TGTGCCAGCAGCGTCGGGACTAGCGGGGGTGATCAAGAGACCCAGTACTTC. The gene calls are TRBV9 and TRBJ2-5; 14 nucleotides match TRBD2. Germline V gene sequence: CDR1 SGDLS, CDR2 YYNGEE. V lost 2 bases and J lost 2; bases outside the gene matches: 5. This CDR3 has 17 amino acids.